This T cell receptor beta chain was captured by sequencing in a study of T-cell memory formation after mild COVID-19. Using its own MiXCR run on the 5' RACE reads, TCRdb lists one record per CDR3 protein. Found here are just under 350,000 distinct CDR3 sequences, 13% of them singletons; the top ten hold around a fifth. Study results and caveats: Balance between CD4 and CD8 was seen in clones contracting day 15 to 85, and a CD4+ lean was seen in later expanders. The CD4+ clones that contracted clustered mainly within CM and EM, and the CD8+ clones concentrated in EMRA.

This clonotype was seen repeatedly, ten times or more. The antigen is undetermined. This CDR3 has 16 residues. Germline-derived CDR1 and CDR2 are SGHVS and FNYEAQ. Between the trimmed V and J ends, which lost 5 bases and 0 bases, there was a span of 13 bases. The sequence was obtained from a man aged 18 to 35 who had mild COVID-19 (a few samples of this study predate the infection). Cell type and time point are not known. Material for sequencing was PBMCs or a T cell subset sorted from them (not recorded which). The J gene is TRBJ2-2, the V gene TRBV7-6; D remains unclear. The CDR3 nucleotides are TGTGCCAGCAGCCCTTCCCCCGGTTCGAACACCGGGGAGCTGTTTTTT. Its translation: CASSPSPGSNTGELFF.